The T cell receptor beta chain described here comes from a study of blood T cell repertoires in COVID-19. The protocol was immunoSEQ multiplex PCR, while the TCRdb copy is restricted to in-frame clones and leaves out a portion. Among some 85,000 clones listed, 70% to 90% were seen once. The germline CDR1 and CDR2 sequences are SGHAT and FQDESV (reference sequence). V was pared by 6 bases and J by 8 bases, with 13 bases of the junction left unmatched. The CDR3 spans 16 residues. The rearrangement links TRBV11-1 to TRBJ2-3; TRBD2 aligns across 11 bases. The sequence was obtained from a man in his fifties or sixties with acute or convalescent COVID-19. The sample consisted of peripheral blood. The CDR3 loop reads CASSIGTSGGGGTQYF. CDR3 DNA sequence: TGTGCCAGCAGTATCGGGACTAGCGGAGGGGGTGGTACGCAGTATTTT.